The rows below give T cell receptor beta chains drawn from one sample of a study of neoadjuvant anti-PD-1 for oral cavity cancer. The data were produced by immunoSEQ multiplex PCR, yet TCRdb's version contains in-frame clones alone and is incomplete. The repertoire holds over 10,000 clones, with around two thirds as singletons. Source: PBMCs, taken before nivolumab (anti-PD-1) treatment. These receptors came from a person aged 40 to 85 with oral cavity squamous cell carcinoma. The CDR3 runs from the conserved cysteine through the conserved F or W. Each record gives: J gene, clone size, V gene, D gene, CDR3 DNA, CDR3 protein. The D gene is left open where the match is weak. A row's size may be missing; if present it is once, few, many or a size class.

j_gene: TRBJ1-2
abundance: -
v_gene: TRBV27
d_gene: -
CDR3nt: TGTGCCAGCAGTCCCTCCCCCGGCAGAACTAACTATGGCTACACCTTC
CDR3aa: CASSPSPGRTNYGYTF

j_gene: TRBJ2-7
abundance: -
v_gene: TRBV7-9
d_gene: -
CDR3nt: TGTGCCAGCAGAGAACAGAACTCCTACGAGCAGTACTTC
CDR3aa: CASREQNSYEQYF

j_gene: TRBJ1-2
abundance: -
v_gene: TRBV28
d_gene: -
CDR3nt: TGTGCCAGCACCAGGACAGCTTCACCCTATGGCTACACCTTC
CDR3aa: CASTRTASPYGYTF

j_gene: TRBJ1-5
abundance: few
v_gene: TRBV12-5
d_gene: TRBD1
CDR3nt: TGTGCTAGTGCCGAGACAGGGTTGGGGAATCAGCCCCAGCATTTT
CDR3aa: CASAETGLGNQPQHF

j_gene: TRBJ1-1
abundance: -
v_gene: TRBV30
d_gene: -
CDR3nt: TGTGCCTGGAGTGTACAAAGTGTTTTGATGAACACTGAAGCTTTCTTT
CDR3aa: CAWSVQSVLMNTEAFF

j_gene: TRBJ1-3
abundance: -
v_gene: TRBV13
d_gene: -
CDR3nt: TGTGCCAGCAGCTTGGGCCGGACCCCGGCCCCTGGAAACACCATATATTTT
CDR3aa: CASSLGRTPAPGNTIYF

j_gene: TRBJ2-1
abundance: -
v_gene: TRBV7-8
d_gene: TRBD2
CDR3nt: TGTGCCAGCAGCTTAGTTTTTGGTCGAGCGGGAGTAGAAAATGAGCAGTTCTTC
CDR3aa: CASSLVFGRAGVENEQFF

j_gene: TRBJ2-7
abundance: -
v_gene: TRBV7-9
d_gene: TRBD1
CDR3nt: TGTGCCAGCAGCCCTCGGGACAGGGGGCCGAAGGAGCAGTACTTC
CDR3aa: CASSPRDRGPKEQYF

j_gene: TRBJ2-2
abundance: once
v_gene: TRBV7-9
d_gene: -
CDR3nt: TGTGCCAGCAGCTTTGGAGGGCTGACCACCGGGGAGCTGTTTTTT
CDR3aa: CASSFGGLTTGELFF

j_gene: TRBJ2-5
abundance: once
v_gene: TRBV28
d_gene: -
CDR3nt: TGTGCCAGCAGTTCGGGGGTCGTCGAGACCCAGTACTTC
CDR3aa: CASSSGVVETQYF

j_gene: TRBJ1-4
abundance: -
v_gene: TRBV6-1
d_gene: -
CDR3nt: TGTGCCAGCAGTGAAGTGCGGGGGGGGGAAAAACTGTTTTTT
CDR3aa: CASSEVRGGEKLFF

j_gene: TRBJ2-7
abundance: -
v_gene: TRBV30
d_gene: TRBD2
CDR3nt: TGTGCCTGGAGCGGGACCAGCGGGAGGGCTAATTACGAGCAGTACTTC
CDR3aa: CAWSGTSGRANYEQYF

j_gene: TRBJ2-1
abundance: -
v_gene: TRBV5-1
d_gene: TRBD1
CDR3nt: TGCGCCAGCAGGCGGACAGGGGGAAATACCTACAATGAGCAGTTCTTC
CDR3aa: CASRRTGGNTYNEQFF

j_gene: TRBJ2-7
abundance: -
v_gene: TRBV13
d_gene: -
CDR3nt: TGTGCCAGCAGCTTAGTCCTTGGCTACGAGCAGTACTTC
CDR3aa: CASSLVLGYEQYF

j_gene: TRBJ1-5
abundance: -
v_gene: TRBV15
d_gene: -
CDR3nt: TGTGCCACCCTAGATAGACAGTTCGATAGCAATCAGCCCCAGCATTTT
CDR3aa: CATLDRQFDSNQPQHF

j_gene: TRBJ2-2
abundance: -
v_gene: TRBV11-3
d_gene: -
CDR3nt: TGTGCCAGCAGGGCAAGCCCGGAAACCGGGGAGCTGTTTTTT
CDR3aa: CASRASPETGELFF

j_gene: TRBJ1-5
abundance: few
v_gene: TRBV19
d_gene: TRBD1
CDR3nt: TGTGCCAGTAGTATCGACAGGGGGAATCAGCCCCAGCATTTT
CDR3aa: CASSIDRGNQPQHF

j_gene: TRBJ1-4
abundance: -
v_gene: TRBV6-5
d_gene: -
CDR3nt: TGTGCCAGCAGTCGGGACTATAATGAAAAACTGTTTTTT
CDR3aa: CASSRDYNEKLFF

j_gene: TRBJ1-1
abundance: few
v_gene: TRBV6-1
d_gene: -
CDR3nt: TGTGCCAGCAGTGAAAGGGCAGATGAAGCTTTCTTT
CDR3aa: CASSERADEAFF

j_gene: TRBJ2-1
abundance: -
v_gene: TRBV9
d_gene: TRBD2
CDR3nt: TGTGCCAGCAGCGGCCTACCGGCGGGAGCGTACAATGAGCAGTTCTTC
CDR3aa: CASSGLPAGAYNEQFF

j_gene: TRBJ1-5
abundance: few
v_gene: TRBV28
d_gene: -
CDR3nt: TGTGCCAGCAGTTTCGGGACTCAGCCCCAGCATTTT
CDR3aa: CASSFGTQPQHF

j_gene: TRBJ2-2
abundance: -
v_gene: TRBV27
d_gene: -
CDR3nt: TGTGCCAGCAAAACCTGGACAGACACCGGGGAGCTGTTTTTT
CDR3aa: CASKTWTDTGELFF

j_gene: TRBJ2-7
abundance: -
v_gene: TRBV28
d_gene: TRBD2
CDR3nt: TGTGCCAGCAGTTTTAGCGGGCGATCCTACGAGCAGTACTTC
CDR3aa: CASSFSGRSYEQYF